This section outlines one T cell receptor (beta chain) sequence together with its context. Its specific antigen is unknown. Per-nucleotide qualities are absent, and no much larger clonotype sits a single base away. The donors were healthy, HIV-negative adults with no recently reported acute infections or vaccinations. Every donor was a Caucasian adult residing in Nashville, Tennessee, USA. CD4+ T cells were enriched through magnetic negative selection, after which naive cells were positively selected on CD45RA and the remaining negative fraction served as the memory subset. Blood was obtained by leukapheresis, after which PBMCs were separated by Ficoll-Histopaque density gradient centrifugation and cryopreserved in liquid nitrogen vapor phase. Purity and quantity of every magnetically sorted T cell population were checked by analytical flow cytometry. Each sorted fraction had its genomic DNA isolated and then quantified by UV absorbance on a Nanodrop 2000c.

The V and J ends are trimmed by 3 bases and 6 bases, leaving 13 bases between them. Looking up the germline V gene yields CDR1 KGHSH and CDR2 LQKENI. Including cysteine and phenylalanine, the CDR3 has 14 amino acids. Kept here is only the CDR3 DNA, which spans 42 bases and is read in frame from base 1. This record belongs to a study of shared clonotypes between healthy human individuals (TCRdb year 2020). For the wider study: A few men and a couple of women, aged 18 to 49 years, made up the cohort. For each donor, CD4 naive and CD4 memory were each given three plates, CD8 naive was given two plates, and CD8 memory was given one plate. Blood TCR repertoires of roughly five healthy adults were deeply sequenced to estimate repertoire size and the extent of clonotype sharing between individuals. Different laboratories and diverse techniques were used to prepare libraries and sequence TCR repertoires, to increase sequencing depth and limit assay-specific biases. Per donor, leukapheresis produced somewhere between about 0.94 and 9 billion PBMCs. On the study overall, not on this receptor specifically: Higher generation probabilities were observed for clonotypes shared by all four sorted-subset donors than for non-shared clonotypes. Sampling was limited to blood, and TCR repertoires in tissue likely differ from TCR repertoires in blood. About 5% of naive CD4, around 4% of naive CD8, around 2.3% of memory CD4, and approximately 0.4% of memory CD8 clonotypes were shared across several donors. Naive subsets generally had larger estimated clonotype richness than memory subsets did. Pairwise subsampling led to the expectation that sequencing depth would affect the degree of clonotype sharing among donors. The genetic and exposure-history diversity represented was limited by the small number of donors. Rarefaction of sorted-subset datasets indicated incomplete sequencing despite the large sequencing depth.

Using the deep immunoSEQ assay, TCR CDR3 regions were amplified from genomic DNA by multiplex PCR. Extracted genomic DNA from each cell subset was spread evenly across all wells of several immunoSEQ 96-well plates, with each plate serving as a replicate. For sorted subsets, approximately 200 ng of genomic DNA, equivalent to 25,000 to 35,000 T cell genomes, went into each replicate PCR. Purified libraries were quantified with a Qubit 3.0 fluorometer, sized on a Bioanalyzer 2100, and re-quantified with the KAPA Library Quantification kit. A separate single-read 150-cycle Illumina NextSeq 550 flow cell was used to sequence each immunoSEQ 96-well plate. As for how the authors treated the data: Because the immunoSEQ output included only junctional sequences and no quality scores, the filtering could not be the same as the filtering used for full-length reads. To assign V/J genes and CDR3, sequences were annotated against IMGT germline references using PyIR, a Python wrapper for IgBLAST v1.9. Reads were removed for weak V/J assignments (E-value above 1e-6), missing CDR3, stop codons, out-of-frame junctions, or ambiguous translated residues. V3J clonotypes were defined as sequences sharing an identical inferred V gene, J gene, and CDR3 amino acid sequence. Percentage overlap between repertoires was calculated by dividing the number of shared unique clonotypes by the size of the smaller repertoire. Richness of each repertoire was evaluated using RTK rarefaction, the Chao1 estimator, and Recon v2.1 estimates of unobserved clonotypes. OLGA was used to compute generation probabilities for all TCRbeta clonotypes that the gDNA method yielded from several donors. TCRdb's version of the immuneACCESS table is confined to in-frame rearrangements and falls short of the full clone set. An unresolved V gene accounts for under half of the shortfall where checked; the remainder is of unknown origin. V, J and clone size reflect that table, while D and trimming were determined from the DNA. In all, the sample holds approximately 1.4 million clones, and under 99% of those were seen once. Of the sample, 0.45% falls within the top ten clones.

Sample: naive CD4+ T cells sorted from blood. The cell subset or site tag for this specimen amounts to: CD45RA+ positively selected. The sequence is built from TRBV18 and TRBJ2-3, with the identity of the D gene unclear. The TCR comes from a man younger than 40 in good health. The nucleotide sequence is TGTGCCAGCTCACCTCGTTCCGAGCTGGATACGCAGTATTTT. This encodes CASSPRSELDTQYF.